This TCR beta chain was documented in a study of regulatory T cells in long-lasting Graves disease. Across the whole study: The study counted Graves' disease as persistent given over 5 years of antithyroid drugs and positive TSH receptor antibodies.

Time point here: persistent/refractory GD, antithyroid drugs over 5 years with positive TRAb. The TCR library was made from RNA extracted from PBMCs. The study, taken as a whole, reports: Persistent cases favored TRBV28, TRBJ1-2 and TRBJ2-5. Lower TCR diversity characterized persistent Graves' patients relative to newly diagnosed patients. Persistent patients shared more public clonotypes (about 2,600) than new patients (roughly 1,000).

This clonotype was detected a few times. The antigen is undetermined. HTBI primers from iRepertoire and Arm-PCR of CDR3 regions yielded the TCR beta libraries. TCRdb re-analysed the multiplex PCR reads in MiXCR, keeping a single row per CDR3 protein. The sample holds fewer than 600,000 distinct CDR3 sequences; under 25% are singletons and the top ten take over 10%. From germline, CDR1 is SQVTM and CDR2 ANQGSEA. V was cut by 4 bases and J by 6 bases, with 9 bases left in between. The CDR3 is made up of 12 amino acids. The clonotype originates from a female donor with Graves disease. The sequencing used peripheral blood mononuclear cells (PBMCs), collected when the disease was refractory, from a patient treated with antithyroid drugs. The rearrangement joins TRBV29-1 to TRBJ2-2, with D maybe TRBD1 (6 bases). The CDR3 DNA reads TGCAGCGTTGGAACAGGGTCCGGGGAGCTGTTTTTT. Its translation: CSVGTGSGELFF.